The entry that follows covers one T cell receptor beta chain sequence. Antigen unknown. Healthy Caucasians from Russia aged roughly 6 to 95 served as donors. These data are taken from a study of blood T cells in healthy people across ages. Findings of the study overall: Per million T cells, TCR beta diversity dropped roughly linearly as age increased.

The authors ran a second PCR of about 7 to 11 cycles using a sample-barcoded 5' primer and a J-beta primer mix. Each CDR3 protein gets one entry after TCRdb re-called the 5' RACE reads with MiXCR. The sample has over 1,300,000 distinct CDR3 sequences; around 59% are singletons. The germline V gene encodes CDR1 DFQATT and CDR2 SNEGSKA (reference sequence). The CDR3 runs 11 residues. With 2 bases removed from V and 6 bases from J, the gap between germline ends came to 8 bases. The sequence derives from a man between 18 and 29 years old in good health. The rearrangement uses TRBV20-1 and TRBJ2-7; D is unresolved. The sample consisted of blood. The CDR3 sequence: CSARLGTEQYF. The CDR3 DNA sequence: TGCAGTGCTAGACTAGGAACCGAGCAGTACTTC.